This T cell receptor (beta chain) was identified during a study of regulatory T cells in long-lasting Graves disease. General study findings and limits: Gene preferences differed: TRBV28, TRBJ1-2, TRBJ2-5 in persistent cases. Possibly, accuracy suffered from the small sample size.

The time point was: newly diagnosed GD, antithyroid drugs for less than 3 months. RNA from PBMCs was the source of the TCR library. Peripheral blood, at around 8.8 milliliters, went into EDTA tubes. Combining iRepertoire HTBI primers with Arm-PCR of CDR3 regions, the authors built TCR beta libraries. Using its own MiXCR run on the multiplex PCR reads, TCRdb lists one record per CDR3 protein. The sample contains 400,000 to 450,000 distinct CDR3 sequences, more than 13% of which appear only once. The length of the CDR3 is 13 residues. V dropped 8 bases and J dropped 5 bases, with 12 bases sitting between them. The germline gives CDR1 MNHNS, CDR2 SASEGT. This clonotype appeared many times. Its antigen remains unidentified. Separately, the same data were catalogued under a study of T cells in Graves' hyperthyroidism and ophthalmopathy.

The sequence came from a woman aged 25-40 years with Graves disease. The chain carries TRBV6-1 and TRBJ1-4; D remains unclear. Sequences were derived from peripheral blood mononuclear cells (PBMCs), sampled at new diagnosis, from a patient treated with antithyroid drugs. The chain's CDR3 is CASQRFGNEKLFF. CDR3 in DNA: TGTGCCAGCCAGCGGTTCGGGAATGAAAAACTGTTTTTT.